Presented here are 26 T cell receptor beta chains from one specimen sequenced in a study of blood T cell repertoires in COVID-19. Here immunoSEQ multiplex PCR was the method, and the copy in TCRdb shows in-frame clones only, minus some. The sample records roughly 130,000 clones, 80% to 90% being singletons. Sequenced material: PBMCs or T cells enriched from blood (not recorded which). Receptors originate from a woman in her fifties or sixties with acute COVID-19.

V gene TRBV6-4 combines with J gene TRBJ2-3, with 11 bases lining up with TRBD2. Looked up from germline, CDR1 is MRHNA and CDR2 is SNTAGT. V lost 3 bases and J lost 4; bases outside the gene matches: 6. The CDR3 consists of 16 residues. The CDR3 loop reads CASSETSGRGADTQYF. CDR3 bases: TGTGCCAGCAGTGAAACTAGCGGGAGAGGCGCAGATACGCAGTATTTT.

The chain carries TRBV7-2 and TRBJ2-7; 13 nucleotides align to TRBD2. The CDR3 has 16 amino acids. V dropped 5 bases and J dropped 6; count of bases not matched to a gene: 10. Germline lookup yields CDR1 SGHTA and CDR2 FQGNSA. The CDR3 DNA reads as TGTGCCAGCAGCCCCAGGACTAGCGGGAGAGTCGGCGAGCAGTACTTC. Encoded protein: CASSPRTSGRVGEQYF.

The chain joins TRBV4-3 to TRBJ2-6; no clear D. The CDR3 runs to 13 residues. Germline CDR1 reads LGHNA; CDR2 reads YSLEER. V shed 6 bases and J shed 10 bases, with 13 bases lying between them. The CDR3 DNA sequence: TGCGCCAGCAGTAACCCCCCCCTAAACGTCCTGACTTTC. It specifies CASSNPPLNVLTF.

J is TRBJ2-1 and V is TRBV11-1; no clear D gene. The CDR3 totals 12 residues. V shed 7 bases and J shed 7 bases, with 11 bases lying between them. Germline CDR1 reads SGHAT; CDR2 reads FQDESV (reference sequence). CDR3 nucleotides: TGTGCCAGCAAAGGCGGATGGAATGAGCAGTTCTTC. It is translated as CASKGGWNEQFF.

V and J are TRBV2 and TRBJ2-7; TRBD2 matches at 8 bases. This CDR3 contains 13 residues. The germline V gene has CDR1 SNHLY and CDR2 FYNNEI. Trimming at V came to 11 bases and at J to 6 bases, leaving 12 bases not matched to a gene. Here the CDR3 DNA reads TGTGCCTGCCGGGGGGGAGTCCTGGGCGAGCAGTACTTC. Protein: CACRGGVLGEQYF.

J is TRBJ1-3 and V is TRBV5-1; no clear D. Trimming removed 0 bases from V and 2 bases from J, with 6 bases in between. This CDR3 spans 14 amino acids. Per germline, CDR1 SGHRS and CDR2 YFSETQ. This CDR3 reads CASSLGQTGNTIYF. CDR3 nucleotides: TGCGCCAGCAGCTTGGGACAAACTGGAAACACCATATATTTT.

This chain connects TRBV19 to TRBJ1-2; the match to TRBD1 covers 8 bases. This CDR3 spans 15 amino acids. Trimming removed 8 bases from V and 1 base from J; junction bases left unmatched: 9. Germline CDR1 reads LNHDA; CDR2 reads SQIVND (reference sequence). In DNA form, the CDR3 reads TGTGCCAGTGCAGACAGGGGTCGGAATAACTATGGCTACACCTTC. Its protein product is CASADRGRNNYGYTF.

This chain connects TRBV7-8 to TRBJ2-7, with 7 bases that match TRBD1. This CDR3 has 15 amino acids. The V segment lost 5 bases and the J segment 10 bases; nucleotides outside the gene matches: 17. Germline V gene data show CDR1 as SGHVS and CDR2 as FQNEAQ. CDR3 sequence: CASSTHLQTGMGQYF. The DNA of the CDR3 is TGTGCCAGCAGCACGCACCTCCAGACAGGGATGGGTCAGTACTTC.

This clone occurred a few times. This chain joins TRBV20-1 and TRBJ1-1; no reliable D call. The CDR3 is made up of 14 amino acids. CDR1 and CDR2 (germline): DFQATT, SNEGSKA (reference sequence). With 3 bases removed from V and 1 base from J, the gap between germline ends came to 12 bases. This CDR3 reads CSASIGLTNTEAFF. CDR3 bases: TGCAGTGCTAGTATCGGACTAACGAACACTGAAGCTTTCTTT.

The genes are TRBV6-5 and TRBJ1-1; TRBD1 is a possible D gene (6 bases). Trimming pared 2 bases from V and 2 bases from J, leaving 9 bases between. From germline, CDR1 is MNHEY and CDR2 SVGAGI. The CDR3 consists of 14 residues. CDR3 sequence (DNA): TGTGCCAGCAGTTACGAGGGGGACAACACTGAAGCTTTCTTT. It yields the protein CASSYEGDNTEAFF.

CDR3 region: CGTRREYEQYF. CDR3 coding DNA: TGTGGCACTAGAAGGGAGTACGAGCAGTACTTC. The chain links TRBV6-5 to TRBJ2-7; a weak D match, TRBD2 (5 bases). Per the germline V gene, CDR1 is MNHEY and CDR2 is SVGAGI. This CDR3 comprises 11 residues.

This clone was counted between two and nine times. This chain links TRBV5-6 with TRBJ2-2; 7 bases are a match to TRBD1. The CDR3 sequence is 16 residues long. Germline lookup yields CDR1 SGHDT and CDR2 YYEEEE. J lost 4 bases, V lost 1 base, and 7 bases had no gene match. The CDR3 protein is CASSLIGQGVTGELFF. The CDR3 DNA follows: TGTGCCAGCAGCTTGATCGGGCAGGGGGTCACCGGGGAGCTGTTTTTT.

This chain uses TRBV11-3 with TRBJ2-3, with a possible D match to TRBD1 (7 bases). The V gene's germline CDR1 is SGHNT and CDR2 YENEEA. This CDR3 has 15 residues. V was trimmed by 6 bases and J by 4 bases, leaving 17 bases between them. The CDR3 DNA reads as TGTGCCAGCAGTTCGACAGGGAGGTCCGCAGATACGCAGTATTTT. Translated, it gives CASSSTGRSADTQYF. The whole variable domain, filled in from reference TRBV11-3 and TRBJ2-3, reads EAGVVQSPRYKIIEKKQPVAFWCNPISGHNTLYWYLQNLGQGPELLIRYENEEAVDDSQLPKDRFSAERLKGVDSTLKIQPAELGDSAVYLCASSSTGRSADTQYFGPGTRLTVL.

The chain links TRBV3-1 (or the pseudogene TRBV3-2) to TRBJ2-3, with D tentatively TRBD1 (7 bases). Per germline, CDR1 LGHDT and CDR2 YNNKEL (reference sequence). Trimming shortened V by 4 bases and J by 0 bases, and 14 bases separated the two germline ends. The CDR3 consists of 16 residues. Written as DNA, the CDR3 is TGTGCCAGCAGCCCCAGGGGGGCAGGAAGCACAGATACGCAGTATTTT. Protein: CASSPRGAGSTDTQYF.

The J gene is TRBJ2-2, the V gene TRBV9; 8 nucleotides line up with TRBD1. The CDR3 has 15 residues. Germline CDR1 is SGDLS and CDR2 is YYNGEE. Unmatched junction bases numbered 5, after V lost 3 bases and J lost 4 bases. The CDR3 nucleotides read TGTGCCAGCAGCGGGAAGCAGGGGGCCACCGGGGAGCTGTTTTTT. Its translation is CASSGKQGATGELFF.

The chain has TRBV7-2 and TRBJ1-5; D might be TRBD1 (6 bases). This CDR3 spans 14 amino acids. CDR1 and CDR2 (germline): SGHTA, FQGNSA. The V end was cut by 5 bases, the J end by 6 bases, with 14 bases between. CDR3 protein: CASSPDRFRQPQHF. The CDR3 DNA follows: TGTGCCAGCAGCCCGGACAGATTTCGTCAGCCCCAGCATTTT.

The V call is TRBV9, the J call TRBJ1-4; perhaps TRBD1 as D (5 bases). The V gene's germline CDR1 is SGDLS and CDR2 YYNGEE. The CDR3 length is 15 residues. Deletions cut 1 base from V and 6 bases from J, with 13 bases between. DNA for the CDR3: TGTGCCAGCAGCGTAACGGGGGGTTGGGATGAAAAACTGTTTTTT. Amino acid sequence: CASSVTGGWDEKLFF.

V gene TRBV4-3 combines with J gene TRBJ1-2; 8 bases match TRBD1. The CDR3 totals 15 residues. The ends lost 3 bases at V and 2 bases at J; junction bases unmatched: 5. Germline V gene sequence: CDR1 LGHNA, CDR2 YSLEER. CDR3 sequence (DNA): TGCGCCAGCAGCCAGGGGACAGGTGGGAACTATGGCTACACCTTC. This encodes CASSQGTGGNYGYTF.

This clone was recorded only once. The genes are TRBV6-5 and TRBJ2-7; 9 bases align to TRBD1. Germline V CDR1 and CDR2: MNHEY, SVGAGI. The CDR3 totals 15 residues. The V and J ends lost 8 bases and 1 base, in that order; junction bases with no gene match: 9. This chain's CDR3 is CASSRQGGDSYEQYF. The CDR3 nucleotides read TGTGCCAGCTCCAGACAGGGGGGGGATTCCTACGAGCAGTACTTC.

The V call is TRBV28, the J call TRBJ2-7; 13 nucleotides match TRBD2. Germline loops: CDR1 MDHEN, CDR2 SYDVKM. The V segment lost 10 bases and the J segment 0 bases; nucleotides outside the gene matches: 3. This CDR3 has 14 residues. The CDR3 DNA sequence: TGTGCCATCAGGACTAGCGGGAGCTCCTACGAGCAGTACTTC. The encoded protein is CAIRTSGSSYEQYF.

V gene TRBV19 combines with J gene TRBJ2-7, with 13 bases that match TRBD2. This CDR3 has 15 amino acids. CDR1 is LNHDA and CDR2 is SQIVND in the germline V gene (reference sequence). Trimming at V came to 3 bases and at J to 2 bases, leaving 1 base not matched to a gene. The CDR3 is CASSIGLAGAYEQYF. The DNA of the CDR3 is TGTGCCAGTAGTATCGGACTAGCGGGAGCCTACGAGCAGTACTTC.

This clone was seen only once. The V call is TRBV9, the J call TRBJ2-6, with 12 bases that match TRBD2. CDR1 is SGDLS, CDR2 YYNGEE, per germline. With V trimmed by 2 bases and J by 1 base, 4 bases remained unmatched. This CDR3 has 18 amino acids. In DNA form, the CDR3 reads TGTGCCAGCAGCGTGACTAGCGGGAGCGGGTCTGGGGCCAACGTCCTGACTTTC. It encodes CASSVTSGSGSGANVLTF. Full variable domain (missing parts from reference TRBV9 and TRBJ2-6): DSGVTQTPKHLITATGQRVTLRCSPRSGDLSVYWYQQSLDQGLQFLIQYYNGEERAKGNILERFSAQQFPDLHSELNLSSLELGDSALYFCASSVTSGSGSGANVLTFGAGSRLTVL.

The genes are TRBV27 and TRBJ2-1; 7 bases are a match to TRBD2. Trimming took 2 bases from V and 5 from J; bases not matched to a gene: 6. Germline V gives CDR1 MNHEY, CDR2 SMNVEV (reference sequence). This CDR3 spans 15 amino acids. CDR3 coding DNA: TGTGCCAGCAGTTTAAGGCGGGAGAAGAACAATGAGCAGTTCTTC. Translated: CASSLRREKNNEQFF.

The CDR3: CASSGRTGGNEQFF. The CDR3 nucleotides read TGTGCCAGTAGTGGAAGGACAGGGGGCAATGAGCAGTTCTTC. The chain links TRBV19 to TRBJ2-1, with 10 bases lining up with TRBD1. From germline, CDR1 is LNHDA and CDR2 SQIVND (reference sequence). CDR3 length: 14 amino acids. Trimming took 5 bases from V and 6 from J; bases not matched to a gene: 4.

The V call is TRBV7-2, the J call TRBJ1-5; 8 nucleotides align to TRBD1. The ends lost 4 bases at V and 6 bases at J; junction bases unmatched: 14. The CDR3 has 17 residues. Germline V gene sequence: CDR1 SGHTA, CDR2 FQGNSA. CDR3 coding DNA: TGTGCCAGCAGCTCTGGGGGGGCAGGGGGCTTTGGTCAGCCCCAGCATTTT. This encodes CASSSGGAGGFGQPQHF.

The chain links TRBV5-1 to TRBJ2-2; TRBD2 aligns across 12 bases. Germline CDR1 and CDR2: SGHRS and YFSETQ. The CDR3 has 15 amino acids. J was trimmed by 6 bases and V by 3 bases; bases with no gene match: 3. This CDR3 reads CASSYTSGRPGELFF. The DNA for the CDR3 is TGCGCCAGCAGCTACACTAGCGGGAGGCCCGGGGAGCTGTTTTTT.